One sample yielded the 7 T cell receptor beta chains listed below, sequenced in a study of blood T cell repertoires in COVID-19. The protocol was immunoSEQ multiplex PCR, while the TCRdb copy is restricted to in-frame clones and leaves out a portion. Of hundreds of thousands of clones listed, 65% to 90% are singletons. The source material was peripheral blood. The source of these receptors is a woman between 45 and 60 years old with acute or convalescent COVID-19.

The genes are TRBV6-1 and TRBJ1-1, with a tentative D call TRBD1 (5 bases). The CDR3 has 14 amino acids. Germline V CDR1 and CDR2: MNHNS, SASEGT. V was clipped by 3 bases and J by 8 bases, with 16 bases between them. Here the CDR3 DNA reads TGTGCCAGCAGTGAGATGGGGGGGACGGCCGAAGCTTTCTTT. Translated: CASSEMGGTAEAFF.

The V and J genes are TRBV28 and TRBJ1-1, with D unclear. The CDR3 contains 13 residues. V shed 5 bases and J shed 2 bases, with 9 bases lying between them. CDR1 is MDHEN, CDR2 SYDVKM, per germline. The CDR3 sequence: CASSRVSNTEAFF. The CDR3 nucleotides are TGTGCCAGCAGTCGGGTTAGTAACACTGAAGCTTTCTTT.

This clone was counted once. This chain links TRBV20-1 with TRBJ2-7; 8 nucleotides line up with TRBD1. With V trimmed by 3 bases and J by 5 bases, 3 bases remained unmatched. The CDR3 extends over 12 amino acids. CDR1 DFQATT and CDR2 SNEGSKA come from the germline V gene (reference sequence). The CDR3 region has the DNA TGCAGTGCTAGTTCAGGGGGCCACGAGCAGTACTTC. Translation: CSASSGGHEQYF.

CDR3 nucleotides: TGTGCCAGCAGCCGCGGATACACTTCAACTAATGAAAAACTGTTTTTT. Residues: CASSRGYTSTNEKLFF. The V and J genes are TRBV14 and TRBJ1-4, with unresolved D. Germline V lookup: CDR1 SGHDN, CDR2 FVKESK. V was trimmed by 4 bases and J by 0 bases, leaving 12 bases between them. This CDR3 is built from 16 residues.

This chain links TRBV7-9 with TRBJ2-2, with 7 bases fitting TRBD1. The CDR3 spans 13 residues. The V gene end was trimmed by 4 bases and the J gene end by 4 bases; junction bases not matched to a gene: 0. Germline CDR1 is SEHNR and CDR2 is FQNEAQ (reference sequence). The CDR3 reads CASSWDSTGELFF. The CDR3 nucleotides read TGTGCCAGCAGCTGGGACAGCACCGGGGAGCTGTTTTTT.

The CDR3 protein is CASSLGQGDVNTEAFF. The DNA of the CDR3 is TGCGCCAGCAGCTTGGGTCAGGGGGACGTGAACACTGAAGCTTTCTTT. The chain recombines TRBV5-1 with TRBJ1-1; the match to TRBD1 covers 7 bases. Losses at the gene ends were 0 bases for V and 0 bases for J; bases not matched to a gene: 5. Germline CDR1 is SGHRS and CDR2 is YFSETQ. The CDR3 consists of 16 residues. Variable domain in full (rest from reference TRBV5-1 and TRBJ1-1): KAGVTQTPRYLIKTRGQQVTLSCSPISGHRSVSWYQQTPGQGLQFLFEYFSETQRNKGNFPGRFSGRQFSNSRSEMNVSTLELGDSALYLCASSLGQGDVNTEAFFGQGTRLTVV.

This clone showed up just a few times. This chain uses TRBV10-3 with TRBJ1-4; D is perhaps TRBD1 (6 bases). Trimming removed 7 bases at V and 0 bases at J, with 9 bases between. The CDR3 totals 14 residues. Germline V lookup: CDR1 ENHRY, CDR2 SYGVKD. The CDR3 sequence: CAIKDSATNEKLFF. In nucleotides, the CDR3 is TGTGCCATCAAGGACAGCGCAACTAATGAAAAACTGTTTTTT.